This entry is about one TCR beta chain. The antigen remains undetermined. The data belong to a study of T cell responses to AZD1222 COVID-19 vaccine. Measured with immunoSEQ multiplex PCR; TCRdb has only the in-frame clones, and not every one. The table records approximately 110,000 clones, about nine tenths of them present only once. General study results and limits: Females made up more of the donors, who were largely white British, and clonal diversity may have come out too low. Vaccine-associated CD4 TCRs ranged over spike, dominating at 160-218 and 743-854.

This CDR3 spans 13 amino acids. Germline assignment: CDR1 SGHNT and CDR2 YENEEA. The V end lost 2 bases, the J end lost 6 bases, and 7 bases lay between the germline ends. This receptor was taken from an adult in good health. The sample consisted of peripheral blood, taken on day 0 of AZD1222 vaccination. This chain joins TRBV11-3 and TRBJ2-2, with D possibly TRBD1 on 5 matching bases. The CDR3 sequence: CASSLQGPGELFF. In DNA form, the CDR3 reads TGTGCCAGCAGCTTACAGGGTCCCGGGGAGCTGTTTTTT. The complete variable domain, with remaining parts taken from reference TRBV11-3 and TRBJ2-2, reads EAGVVQSPRYKIIEKKQPVAFWCNPISGHNTLYWYLQNLGQGPELLIRYENEEAVDDSQLPKDRFSAERLKGVDSTLKIQPAELGDSAVYLCASSLQGPGELFFGEGSRLTVL.